These 23 T cell receptor beta chains came from one sample sequenced in a study of blood T cell repertoires in COVID-19. Libraries were prepared by immunoSEQ multiplex PCR; TCRdb keeps only in-frame clonotypes and omits some of them. The sample has approximately 360,000 clones; more than 80% are singletons. The sequencing input was peripheral blood. All receptors derive from a man aged 35-49 years with acute or convalescent COVID-19.

This clone was counted a few times. The genes are TRBV9 and TRBJ1-3, with a tentative D call TRBD1 (5 bases). Trimming removed 3 bases at V and 4 bases at J, with 11 bases between. The CDR3 has 14 amino acids. In germline, CDR1 is SGDLS, CDR2 YYNGEE. The CDR3 spells CASSAQGYGNTIYF. The CDR3 DNA reads as TGTGCCAGCAGCGCCCAGGGATACGGAAACACCATATATTTT.

The chain has TRBV19 and TRBJ1-6; unclear D gene. Trimming took 1 base from V and 5 from J, leaving 15 bases between them. The CDR3 sequence is 17 residues long. Germline assignment: CDR1 LNHDA and CDR2 SQIVND (reference sequence). CDR3 nucleotides: TGTGCCAGTAGTATAGGGACCCACCTGGGAGATAATTCACCCCTCCACTTT. Its translation is CASSIGTHLGDNSPLHF.

This clone was seen only a few times. The V and J genes are TRBV6-6 and TRBJ1-6, with D hard to call. Germline V CDR1 and CDR2: MNHNY, SVGAGI (reference sequence). This CDR3 has 13 residues. V was trimmed by 7 bases and J by 8 bases, leaving 12 bases between them. CDR3 DNA: TGTGCCAGCACCAAACTACAAGATTCACCCCTCCACTTT. It codes for CASTKLQDSPLHF.

The chain is built from TRBV28 and TRBJ2-7; the match to TRBD1 covers 7 bases. CDR3 size: 13 residues. Trimming cost V 11 bases and J 0 bases; bases outside gene matches: 7. The germline CDR1 and CDR2 sequences are MDHEN and SYDVKM. CDR3 in DNA: TGTGCCGTACGGGACAGTAGCTCCTACGAGCAGTACTTC. Protein product: CAVRDSSSYEQYF.

This sequence joins TRBV19 and TRBJ2-1, with a tentative D call TRBD1 (6 bases). The CDR3 covers 17 residues. Germline V CDR1 and CDR2: LNHDA, SQIVND (reference sequence). V was cut by 6 bases and J by 0 bases, with 18 bases left in between. The CDR3 DNA reads as TGTGCCAGTAGCAAACGGGACAAAGTGAGCTCCTACAATGAGCAGTTCTTC. Residues: CASSKRDKVSSYNEQFF.

V usage is TRBV10-3 and J usage is TRBJ1-4; D is perhaps TRBD1 (5 bases). The germline V gene encodes CDR1 ENHRY and CDR2 SYGVKD. The CDR3 runs to 15 residues. The ends were cut back, 1 base at V and 12 bases at J, with 18 bases in the middle. Written as DNA, the CDR3 is TGTGCCATCAGTGAGTTTCGGGCAGGGTCTGGGGAACTGTTTTTT. It yields the protein CAISEFRAGSGELFF.

This chain uses TRBV9 with TRBJ1-6; 8 bases are a match to TRBD1. V gave up 3 bases and J gave up 6 bases; unmatched junction bases: 11. The germline V gene encodes CDR1 SGDLS and CDR2 YYNGEE. The CDR3 consists of 17 residues. This chain's CDR3 is CASSDDRGRGPNSPLHF. DNA of the CDR3: TGTGCCAGCAGCGACGACAGGGGCCGGGGTCCTAATTCACCCCTCCACTTT.

The chain has TRBV3-1 (or the pseudogene TRBV3-2) and TRBJ2-3; 13 nucleotides align to TRBD2. The germline CDR1 and CDR2 sequences are LGHDT and YNNKEL (reference sequence). This CDR3 is built from 15 residues. Germline trimming cut 5 bases from V and 12 bases from J; bases unmatched to any gene: 11. CDR3 DNA: TGTGCCAGCAGCTCCGGACTAGCGGGAGCGCCCAGCCAGTATTTT. This translates into CASSSGLAGAPSQYF.

The chain recombines TRBV28 with TRBJ2-3; 9 bases line up with TRBD2. This CDR3 has 18 amino acids. Germline V lookup: CDR1 MDHEN, CDR2 SYDVKM. V trimming: 1 base; J trimming: 0 bases; junction bases outside the gene matches: 8. The CDR3 region has the DNA TGTGCCAGCAGTTTATCAGGTCCCCTAGCGGGAAGCACAGATACGCAGTATTTT. It encodes CASSLSGPLAGSTDTQYF.

The sample holds a few counts of this clone. The rearrangement links TRBV6-6 to TRBJ1-2; TRBD1 is a possible D gene (5 bases). The CDR3 is 13 amino acids. V gave up 4 bases and J gave up 6 bases, with 12 bases separating them. Germline lookup yields CDR1 MNHNY and CDR2 SVGAGI (reference sequence). CDR3 sequence (DNA): TGTGCCAGCAGTTTTTCGCCCAGGGATGGCTACACCTTC. Protein product: CASSFSPRDGYTF.

This clone was counted a single time. V gene TRBV7-2 combines with J gene TRBJ2-3; 9 nucleotides align to TRBD2. After removal of 5 bases from V and 1 base from J, the junction contained 7 bases not matched to a gene. The CDR3 is made up of 16 amino acids. The germline V gene has CDR1 SGHTA and CDR2 FQGNSA. CDR3 in amino acids: CASSLASGDRTDTQYF. CDR3 sequence (DNA): TGTGCCAGCAGCCTCGCTAGCGGGGACCGCACAGATACGCAGTATTTT.

The table lists this clone with a few counts. This chain connects TRBV19 to TRBJ2-1; possibly TRBD2 for D (6 bases). This CDR3 spans 15 amino acids. Trimming took 3 bases from V and 0 from J, leaving 9 bases between them. Germline CDR1 LNHDA, CDR2 SQIVND (reference sequence). This chain's CDR3 is CASSIMGGSYNEQFF. The CDR3 DNA is TGTGCCAGTAGTATTATGGGGGGCTCCTACAATGAGCAGTTCTTC.

The rearrangement joins TRBV27 to TRBJ1-4, with D possibly being TRBD1 (6 bases). Between the trimmed V and J ends, which lost 6 bases and 7 bases, there was a span of 18 bases. The CDR3 has 15 residues. CDR1 and CDR2 (germline): MNHEY, SMNVEV (reference sequence). CDR3 region: CASSQEARGSEKLFF. Written as DNA, the CDR3 is TGTGCCAGCAGCCAAGAAGCCAGGGGATCTGAAAAACTGTTTTTT.

This clone was seen a few times. This chain links TRBV27 with TRBJ2-2, with TRBD2 identical over 8 bases. The trim removed 7 bases at V and 7 bases at J, leaving 8 bases unmatched. This CDR3 spans 14 amino acids. Germline assignment: CDR1 MNHEY and CDR2 SMNVEV (reference sequence). The CDR3 sequence is CASTLSGNGGELFF. In DNA form, the CDR3 reads TGTGCCAGCACCCTTAGCGGGAATGGCGGGGAGCTGTTTTTT.

This CDR3 is CASSYLPTGKDEQYF. In nucleotides, the CDR3 is TGTGCCAGCAGTTACCTACCGACAGGGAAAGACGAGCAGTACTTC. The J gene is TRBJ2-7, the V gene TRBV6-6; 7 nucleotides line up with TRBD1. CDR1 and CDR2 from the germline V gene are MNHNY and SVGAGI (reference sequence). The CDR3 loop spans 15 amino acids. V trimming: 2 bases; J trimming: 5 bases; junction bases outside the gene matches: 9.

The rearrangement uses TRBV27 and TRBJ2-2; D possibly corresponds to TRBD1 (6 bases). The V end was cut by 2 bases, the J end by 7 bases, with 11 bases between. Germline-derived CDR1 and CDR2 are MNHEY and SMNVEV (reference sequence). The CDR3 is made up of 14 amino acids. CDR3 loop: CASSLGGSGGELFF. The CDR3 coding sequence is TGTGCCAGCAGTTTAGGGGGCAGCGGCGGGGAGCTGTTTTTT.

This clone was seen once. The chain recombines TRBV2 with TRBJ2-1; D may be TRBD1 (5 bases). The ends were cut back, 3 bases at V and 6 bases at J, with 12 bases in the middle. The CDR3 covers 14 residues. Germline V gene sequence: CDR1 SNHLY, CDR2 FYNNEI. The CDR3, as DNA: TGTGCCAGCAGTGACGTGTTCCAGGGCAATGAGCAGTTCTTC. As protein: CASSDVFQGNEQFF. Variable domain in full (rest from reference TRBV2 and TRBJ2-1): EPEVTQTPSHQVTQMGQEVILRCVPISNHLYFYWYRQILGQKVEFLVSFYNNEISEKSEIFDDQFSVERPDGSNFTLKIRSTKLEDSAMYFCASSDVFQGNEQFFGPGTRLTVL.

This clone was seen only once. The chain recombines TRBV28 with TRBJ2-6, with TRBD1 matching over 7 bases. The CDR3 runs 17 residues. The V gene's germline CDR1 is MDHEN and CDR2 SYDVKM. V shed 6 bases and J 1 base; nucleotides not matched to a gene: 9. The CDR3 reads CASSTPTGASGANVLTF. In DNA, the CDR3 is TGTGCCAGCAGCACCCCTACAGGGGCGTCTGGGGCCAACGTCCTGACTTTC.

The chain links TRBV6-2 or TRBV6-3 to TRBJ1-3; no clear D. Deletions cut 2 bases from V and 3 bases from J, with 5 bases between. Germline V gene lookup returns CDR1 MNHEY and CDR2 SVGEGT. The CDR3 loop spans 13 amino acids. The CDR3 protein is CASSYPGGNTIYF. DNA of the CDR3: TGTGCCAGCAGTTACCCCGGTGGAAACACCATATATTTT.

The chain recombines TRBV28 with TRBJ2-5, with D maybe TRBD1 (6 bases). Germline V CDR1 and CDR2: MDHEN, SYDVKM. The CDR3 contains 19 residues. Trimming stripped 6 bases from V and 9 bases from J, with 35 bases between. The DNA for the CDR3 is TGTGCCAGCAGCATACCGATAGGACAGCGAAAAACCCCTAGTTTGGCCCAGTACTTC. Translation: CASSIPIGQRKTPSLAQYF.

The rearrangement joins TRBV7-9 to TRBJ2-7, with unresolved D. Germline V CDR1 and CDR2: SEHNR, FQNEAQ (reference sequence). V was shortened by 5 bases and J by 4 bases, with 15 bases between the two germline ends. The CDR3 covers 14 residues. The CDR3 sequence is CASSGGGSYYEQYF. DNA of the CDR3: TGTGCCAGCAGCGGCGGCGGCAGCTATTACGAGCAGTACTTC.

DNA for the CDR3: TGTGCCAGCTCACCATACGGGGAGGCTGGAAACACCATATATTTT. It encodes CASSPYGEAGNTIYF. The chain couples TRBV18 to TRBJ1-3; no clear D gene. Germline CDR1 reads KGHSH; CDR2 reads LQKENI. CDR3 length: 15 residues. V was cut by 2 bases and J by 2 bases, with 10 bases left in between. The variable domain in full, completed from reference TRBV18 and TRBJ1-3, reads NAGVMQNPRHLVRRRGQEARLRCSPMKGHSHVYWYRQLPEEGLKFMVYLQKENIIDESGMPKERFSAEFPKEGPSILRIQQVVRGDSAAYFCASSPYGEAGNTIYFGEGSWLTVV.

V usage is TRBV4-3 and J usage is TRBJ1-1; no definite D call. Per germline, CDR1 LGHNA and CDR2 YSLEER. CDR3 length equals 16 residues. V lost 4 bases and J 0 bases, leaving 15 bases between the germline ends. This chain's CDR3 is CASSPGDGTMNTEAFF. The CDR3 DNA follows: TGCGCCAGCAGCCCCGGGGATGGAACTATGAACACTGAAGCTTTCTTT.